This TCR beta chain was sequenced during a study of Tregs in tolerant kidney transplant recipients. CDR1 is ENHRY, CDR2 SYGVKD, per germline. This CDR3 comprises 14 residues. V dropped 6 bases and J dropped 2 bases, with 13 bases sitting between them. Mixed chimerism was transient after nonmyeloablative marrow transplants from related graft donors. CD4+CD25+CD127- Tregs, CD4+CD25- non-Tregs, CD4 and CD8 cells were sorted. Clones were read by immunoSEQ multiplex PCR, and TCRdb kept only the in-frame ones, dropping some. The table for this sample gives some 30,000 clones. General study points: Findings come from small patient numbers and require larger validation. Antigen-driven expansion was suggested because donor-specific Tregs expanded more than all Tregs in tolerant patients. Some patients' samples used different primers over time, so nucleotide sequences weren't comparable.

With regard to this clone: Its antigen is undetermined. The sequence runs out 3 residues before the end of the CDR3; the remainder is reconstructed from the germline J gene.

The receptor was isolated from a human patient who received a combined kidney and bone marrow transplant. The graft donor may account for some of the T cells. This chain links TRBV10-3 with TRBJ2-5; D may match TRBD1 or TRBD2 (6 bases each). Sequenced material: CD4+ T cells from blood (PBMCs), taken 24 months after the transplant. The CDR3 bases that were read are TGTGCCATCAGGGCGGGAACAGGGCAAGAGACC. This translates into CAIRAGTGQET. The full CDR3 protein is CAIRAGTGQETQYF.